Sequencing of this T cell receptor (beta chain) was carried out in a study of cytomegalovirus exposure and HLA in healthy donors (dated by TCRdb to the late 2010s). At the level of the whole study: In an earlier analysis of several hundred of the donors, under 300 Gb of sequence data and 100 million or so unique TCR beta sequences from about 179 million T cells were reported. A separate validation cohort of more than 100 different subjects was used in addition to the approximately 700-subject first cohort. High-throughput TCR immunosequencing, statistical association of individual TCRs with disease status, and machine learning were combined to predict cytomegalovirus infection status. About five DR-DQ haplotypes were handled as single units for association and clustering, since linkage in the cohort was strong. A later analysis re-analyzed previously published TCR beta repertoires from roughly 630 donors and added high-resolution HLA genotyping to study TCR occurrence patterns. The T cell repertoires of some 670 subjects were profiled by immunosequencing and related to cytomegalovirus serostatus. Typing coverage differed by locus: A, B, C, DRB1 and DQB1 were typed in roughly 629-640 donors, DQA1 in roughly 510, DPA1 in some 610, and DPB1 in just under 480. The study aimed to test whether signatures of past pathogen exposure could be identified by cataloging public T cell receptors. Every discovery cohort repertoire had been produced on one sequencing platform. Alongside the repertoire data, information on donor age, sex, ethnicity and CMV serostatus was compiled. Among about 390 genotyped donors of the cohort, an average of roughly 240,000 unique TCR beta nucleotide sequences were sequenced per donor, roughly 18% of them non-productive. Rather than using new phenotypic data, the later analysis identified candidate immune exposures from TCR beta sequences and from how often those sequences occurred across donors. An early release that covered several hundred HLA-typed donors contained approximately 300 gigabases of sequencing data and 75 million to 100 million unique TCR sequences. An earlier analysis of several hundred of the donors applied high-throughput TCR beta sequencing to assess whether each TCR beta V gene segment acted as functional or pseudogenic. HLA typing included class I and class II loci at four-digit resolution. A later genetic analysis used genome-wide SNP genotypes for about 55% of the 666 donors, treating that subset as a discovery cohort. Of the approximately 400 genotyped donors, over 80% were placed in the genetic ancestry cluster associated with self-reported Caucasian donors. Overall study outcomes, separate from this receptor: A later genetic analysis reported fewer N-insertions in productive TCRs among donors in an Asian-associated ancestry cluster than the approximately 670-donor mean. In an earlier analysis of around 600 of the donors, most TCR beta V segments appeared in productive rearrangements about 87% or about 30% of the time, broadly matching IMGT annotations. It was suggested by the authors that the approach could potentially be generalized to other disease states and immunological phenotypes. While some public TCRs were present in many individuals, most TCR sequences turned up only very rarely across donors. Because some donors lacked HLA typing at each locus, the association tests relied only on the typed subset. In this cohort, only TCR beta chains were sequenced, and detectable features were limited by the absence of alpha or paired-chain data. According to a later analysis, TCR association rates differed among HLA loci, with DRB1 alleles showing the most associated TCRs and HLA-C alleles showing the fewest. A group of highly shared sequence variants was considered likely to be a technical artifact of the sequencing pipeline. Some IMGT-functional V segments, including TRBV6-2 and TRBV6-3, could not be told apart with the 87-base-pair reads, so those segments were excluded. In vitro tests confirmed that a few of the cytomegalovirus-associated TCR beta chains recognize cytomegalovirus antigens. Because counts were too low, about 18 rarely observed V segments, including chromosome 9 orphons, were excluded from the earlier analysis of around 590 of the donors. A further reported finding was that TCR beta sequences accurately predicted the HLA-A and HLA-B alleles for most subjects in the first cohort. Presence/absence analyses assumed roughly uniform sequencing depth across donors, an assumption that may not hold. For the cohort, immune exposure information was limited to CMV serostatus. In a later analysis, HLA-associated TCR beta chains were found to be more clonally expanded and to have lower generation probabilities than equally common non-associated chains. In a later genetic analysis, a missense DCLRE1C variant was associated with V-gene and J-gene trimming of TCR beta chains, and the association was replicated in an independent cohort. In a later analysis, several top co-occurrence clusters were reported to appear linked to parvovirus B19, influenza, CMV and Epstein-Barr virus. Correlated functional status among segregating V segments might be attributable to linkage disequilibrium, but an unknown experimental factor could not be ruled out. In both the original and validation cohorts, the classifier was reported to diagnose cytomegalovirus status with high specificity and sensitivity. A later analysis associated about 17,000 TCR beta sequences with specific HLA alleles at a false discovery rate of 0.05. The study gave a list of about 150 TCR beta chains associated with cytomegalovirus. Assigning TCR associations to individual alleles was difficult when HLA alleles, especially DR and DQ, strongly co-occurred. According to a later analysis, most CMV-associated TCR beta chains appeared to be HLA-restricted, and the HLA associations seemed to be driven largely by CMV exposure.

As to this clone: Its antigen is not yet known. No much larger clone exists at a distance of one base, and base qualities are not known.

The library relied on the immunoSEQ multiplex PCR assay. The multiplex PCR relied on a mix of 60 forward primers for TCR Vbeta segments and 13 reverse primers for TCR Jbeta segments. A multiplex PCR assay on genomic DNA amplified the CDR3 region of rearranged TCR beta genes. The Illumina HiSeq System was used to sequence the amplified TCR beta libraries as 87-base-pair reads. The study's own analysis went as follows. In a later analysis, approximately 74 million unique TCR beta chains were counted across the roughly 670 repertoires, and approximately 9.9 million of these chains were shared by at least two donors. Raw reads were error-corrected and collapsed into unique sequences by a nearest-neighbor algorithm in which closely related sequences were merged to remove PCR and sequencing errors. CDR3 sequences were aligned to IMGT reference sequences to assign V, D and J gene segments. For a sequence to be retained, at least a six-nucleotide match to both a V gene segment and a J gene segment was required. A rearrangement counted as productive if the CDR3 had no stop codons and remained in frame with V and J, and every other rearrangement counted as non-productive. Following IMGT convention, CDR3 was defined as the stretch from the second conserved V-encoded cysteine up to the conserved J-encoded phenylalanine. The earlier analysis of about 530 of the donors excluded any sequence lacking an unambiguous match to a single V gene segment. In an earlier analysis of approximately 590 of the donors, a V segment was called functional when productive rearrangements were above 56.7%, and segregating when the standard deviation between donors exceeded 5%. To diagnose cytomegalovirus status from the catalog of TCR beta chain sequences, a statistical classification framework was built. In a later analysis, V and J genes were assigned by comparing TCR nucleotide sequences against IMGT/GENE-DB human TR gene sequences. The TCRdist pipeline was used in a later analysis to assign CDR3 sequences and most-parsimonious VDJ recombination scenarios. In a later analysis, each TCR beta chain was defined by its CDR3 amino acid sequence together with its V-gene family, and reads lacking a unique V-gene family were excluded. To address suspected cross-contamination and a sequencing artifact, a later analysis removed several hundred highly shared, low-generation-probability nucleotide sequences. For each public chain, a later analysis derived a clonal expansion index from normalized ranks of inferred template counts within each repertoire. In a later analysis, generation probabilities were computed with a VDJ recombination model fitted to out-of-frame rearrangements, and the resulting probabilities were checked against IGoR. In a later analysis, hypergeometric tests were used to score TCR-TCR, TCR-HLA and TCR-CMV co-occurrence, with a repertoire-size bias correction applied to TCR pairs. To estimate false discovery rates, a later analysis permuted the HLA or CMV assignments 20 times. In a later analysis, co-occurring TCRs were grouped using DBSCAN, with TCRdist sequence similarity added in when clustering inside HLA-allele-positive subsets. Repertoires with fewer than 30,000 or more than 120,000 public chains, plus five repertoires with anomalous nucleotide sharing, were excluded from co-occurrence clustering. TCRdb retrieved this table from immuneACCESS and kept in-frame rearrangements only. Not all clones are present; in checked studies, unresolved V genes account for under half, and no reason is known for the remainder. The V and J calls and clone size come from that table; D and trimming were worked out from the DNA. In all, the sample holds 200,000 to 300,000 clones, and over 70% of those were seen once. The ten top clones hold around 8% of the sample.

The CDR3 runs 14 amino acids, cysteine and phenylalanine included. The read is trimmed to its CDR3 DNA, 42 bases read in frame from base 1. V and J are trimmed by 10 bases and 5 bases, and the gene matches miss 7 bases of the junction. CDR1 and CDR2 are read off the germline V gene as SNHLY and FYNNEI. The cohort comprised under 700 healthy bone marrow donors. Cohort members were all nominally healthy when sampled, although unrecorded immune exposures were likely present. The donor tested CMV seropositive, placing the donor among the 289 seropositive members of the cohort. A peripheral blood sample was collected from each donor, and TCR beta sequencing was performed on peripheral blood mononuclear cells. The Qiagen DNeasy Blood Extraction Kit was used to extract genomic DNA from the blood cell samples.

The sequence links TRBV2 to TRBJ2-2; TRBD2 aligns with 10 central bases. Sequenced: PBMCs. This clonotype was sampled from a woman aged 55-70 years in good health and CMV-seropositive. The CDR3 sequence is CATGLAAHTGELFF. The nucleotide sequence is TGTGCCACCGGACTAGCGGCCCATACCGGGGAGCTGTTTTTT.